The next 28 T cell receptor beta chains were all read from a single sample in a study of T cells in Graves' hyperthyroidism and ophthalmopathy. RNA transcripts provided the source from which TCR beta CDR3 regions were amplified. A set of HTBI primers served as the primers for a first-round RT-PCR of the TCR CDR3. TCRdb reprocessed the multiplex PCR reads with MiXCR, giving one entry per CDR3 protein. Of over 500,000 distinct CDR3 sequences listed, approximately 17% are singletons. Input material: blood. These receptors were obtained from a woman between 18 and 30 years old with Graves' ophthalmopathy.

V and J are TRBV28 and TRBJ2-1, with D tentatively TRBD2 (5 bases). The CDR3 runs 14 residues. Trimming cost V 5 bases and J 6 bases, with 14 bases left between them. Germline V gene lookup returns CDR1 MDHEN and CDR2 SYDVKM. This chain's CDR3 is CASSLPPGSNEQFF. DNA of the CDR3: TGTGCCAGCAGTCTACCCCCGGGGTCCAATGAGCAGTTCTTC.

J is TRBJ2-1 and V is TRBV28; maybe TRBD2 (5 bases). The CDR3 is 15 amino acids. Trimming took off 3 bases at V and 0 bases at J, with 9 bases between the two ends. Per the germline V gene, CDR1 is MDHEN and CDR2 is SYDVKM. Here the CDR3 DNA reads TGTGCCAGCAGTTTGAGGGAGAGCTCCTACAATGAGCAGTTCTTC. Translated, it gives CASSLRESSYNEQFF.

In its sample, this clonotype was seen many times. The chain has TRBV5-5 and TRBJ2-1, with D possibly matching TRBD2 (6 bases). This CDR3 has 15 amino acids. Germline V gives CDR1 SGHKS, CDR2 YYEKEE (reference sequence). V dropped 0 bases and J dropped 5 bases, with 12 bases sitting between them. Written as DNA, the CDR3 is TGTGCCAGCAGCTTGGGACTAGGTGGGAACAATGAGCAGTTCTTC. It encodes CASSLGLGGNNEQFF.

This clonotype has a count of ten or more. The chain carries TRBV6-1 and TRBJ1-1, with a tentative D call TRBD1 (6 bases). The V end was cut by 7 bases, the J end by 1 base, with 16 bases between. Germline V lookup: CDR1 MNHNS, CDR2 SASEGT. CDR3 size: 15 residues. CDR3 coding DNA: TGTGCCAGCACTACAGGGCGCGGGGGGAACACTGAAGCTTTCTTT. Its protein product is CASTTGRGGNTEAFF.

This clonotype appeared a few times. The chain uses TRBV10-2 and TRBJ2-1; 11 nucleotides line up with TRBD2. Trimming cost V 9 bases and J 4 bases; bases outside gene matches: 8. CDR1 WSHSY and CDR2 SAAADI come from the germline V gene. The CDR3 totals 15 residues. Here the CDR3 DNA reads TGCGCCAGTAGACTAGCGGGAACCCTTTACAATGAGCAGTTCTTC. It yields the protein CASRLAGTLYNEQFF.

This clonotype was seen many times. The chain employs TRBV6-5 and TRBJ1-5; D not certain. The ends were cut back, 0 bases at V and 4 bases at J, with 10 bases in the middle. The CDR3 is 15 amino acids. CDR1 and CDR2 from the germline V gene are MNHEY and SVGAGI. The CDR3 reads CASSYSSQVNQPQHF. Here the CDR3 DNA reads TGTGCCAGCAGTTACTCGAGTCAGGTTAATCAGCCCCAGCATTTT.

This clonotype was counted many times. J is TRBJ1-5 and V is TRBV11-3, with D hard to call. The CDR3 covers 15 residues. The V end lost 4 bases, the J end lost 0 bases, and 10 bases lay between the germline ends. CDR1 is SGHNT, CDR2 YENEEA, per germline. The CDR3 DNA reads TGTGCCAGCAGCTCGACGACATTTAGCAATCAGCCCCAGCATTTT. This sequence encodes CASSSTTFSNQPQHF.

A word on this clonotype: This sequence may be a read error, since a much larger clone differs from it by one base. This chain joins TRBV9 and TRBJ2-7, with 8 bases aligning to TRBD2. V lost 7 bases to trimming and J lost 5 bases; unmatched junction nucleotides: 14. Germline V lookup: CDR1 SGDLS, CDR2 YYNGEE. The CDR3 consists of 15 residues. CDR3 region: CASRPRAGASNEQYF. CDR3 coding DNA: TGTGCCAGCCGCCCCCGAGCGGGAGCATCCAACGAGCAGTACTTC.

V gene TRBV27 combines with J gene TRBJ2-1; no firm D call. Trimming removed 3 bases from V and 7 bases from J, with 10 bases in between. This CDR3 is 13 amino acids long. Germline V gives CDR1 MNHEY, CDR2 SMNVEV (reference sequence). CDR3 protein: CASSFGPLNEQFF. DNA of the CDR3: TGTGCCAGCAGTTTTGGACCCCTAAATGAGCAGTTCTTC.

This clonotype was seen ten or more times. This sequence joins TRBV6-2 or TRBV6-3 and TRBJ2-7; D might be TRBD1 or TRBD2, each matching 6 bases. This CDR3 spans 15 amino acids. V lost 6 bases and J 1 base, leaving 16 bases between the germline ends. Germline V CDR1 and CDR2: MNHEY, SVGEGT. The CDR3 loop reads CASSSRGSGSYEQYF. The CDR3 region has the DNA TGTGCCAGCAGCTCCAGGGGTAGCGGTTCCTACGAGCAGTACTTC.

V usage is TRBV11-2 and J usage is TRBJ1-4, with 8 bases that match TRBD1. V trimming: 5 bases; J trimming: 7 bases; junction bases outside the gene matches: 12. CDR1 SGHAT and CDR2 FQNNGV come from the germline V gene. This CDR3 has 16 residues. The chain's CDR3 is CASSGGGGRGPEKLFF. DNA of the CDR3: TGTGCCAGCAGCGGGGGTGGGGGCAGGGGGCCTGAAAAACTGTTTTTT.

This clonotype was detected ten times or more. This sequence joins TRBV27 and TRBJ2-3; D is perhaps TRBD2 (6 bases). V dropped 0 bases and J dropped 2 bases, with 12 bases sitting between them. The CDR3 covers 16 residues. Germline loops: CDR1 MNHEY, CDR2 SMNVEV (reference sequence). CDR3 sequence (DNA): TGTGCCAGCAGTTTATCGTGGGGGGATCCCACAGATACGCAGTATTTT. It specifies CASSLSWGDPTDTQYF.

The sample holds many counts of this clonotype. The chain is built from TRBV28 and TRBJ1-1; D is unresolved. The CDR3 is made up of 11 amino acids. Germline loops: CDR1 MDHEN, CDR2 SYDVKM. The germline V and J ends were trimmed by 6 bases and 5 bases, with 7 bases remaining between them. The CDR3 DNA is TGTGCCAGCAGCATAGAGACTGAAGCTTTCTTT. It specifies CASSIETEAFF.

This clonotype was observed at least ten times. This chain uses TRBV20-1 with TRBJ1-5; D gene ambiguous. Germline values: CDR1 DFQATT, CDR2 SNEGSKA (reference sequence). The CDR3 loop spans 14 amino acids. With 4 bases removed from V and 1 base from J, the gap between germline ends came to 11 bases. The CDR3 region has the DNA TGCAGTGCTACCCGACCGCGGAGCAATCAGCCCCAGCATTTT. It translates to CSATRPRSNQPQHF.

This clonotype has a count of ten or more. This chain's CDR3 is CASSYAENQPQHF. As DNA, the CDR3 is TGTGCCAGCAGTTACGCAGAGAATCAGCCCCAGCATTTT. The chain uses TRBV6-5 and TRBJ1-5, with D uncertain. V was shortened by 2 bases and J by 4 bases, with 6 bases between the two germline ends. The CDR3 sequence is 13 residues long. Germline lookup yields CDR1 MNHEY and CDR2 SVGAGI.

This clonotype was seen many times. V is TRBV6-1 and J is TRBJ1-1; unclear D gene. Deletions cut 6 bases from V and 3 bases from J, with 11 bases between. There are 13 residues in the CDR3. Germline CDR1 is MNHNS and CDR2 is SASEGT. The CDR3 region is CASRLVEDTEAFF. In nucleotides, the CDR3 is TGTGCCAGCAGGTTGGTGGAAGACACTGAAGCTTTCTTT.

The chain joins TRBV7-9 to TRBJ1-2, with TRBD1 matching 8 bases. V lost 5 bases and J lost 4; bases outside the gene matches: 12. Germline V CDR1 and CDR2: SEHNR, FQNEAQ (reference sequence). CDR3 length equals 16 residues. The CDR3 DNA sequence: TGTGCCAGCAGCGAAGCAACCGGGACAGGAGGCTATGGCTACACCTTC. The encoded protein is CASSEATGTGGYGYTF.

The chain combines TRBV28 with TRBJ2-2; 8 nucleotides align to TRBD2. Germline V lookup: CDR1 MDHEN, CDR2 SYDVKM. The J segment lost 5 bases and the V segment lost 3 bases, leaving 11 bases of the junction unmatched. CDR3 size: 17 residues. CDR3 loop: CASSFFLSGSGTGELFF. The CDR3 nucleotides are TGTGCCAGCAGTTTCTTTTTAAGCGGGAGTGGGACCGGGGAGCTGTTTTTT. The whole variable domain, remainder taken from reference TRBV28 and TRBJ2-2, is DVKVTQSSRYLVKRTGEKVFLECVQDMDHENMFWYRQDPGLGLRLIYFSYDVKMKEKGDIPEGYSVSREKKERFSLILESASTNQTSMYLCASSFFLSGSGTGELFFGEGSRLTVL.

This clonotype was counted between two and nine times. V usage is TRBV15 and J usage is TRBJ2-2; D uncertain. This CDR3 has 16 amino acids. CDR1 is LNHNV and CDR2 is YYDKDF in the germline V gene (reference sequence). Trimming pared 5 bases from V and 5 bases from J, leaving 18 bases between. The CDR3 bases are TGTGCCACCAGCCCCCGGAATGGGCGCGAGACCGGGGAGCTGTTTTTT. Residues: CATSPRNGRETGELFF.

This clonotype has ten or more counts. V is TRBV27 and J is TRBJ1-1, with 7 bases identical to TRBD1. V lost 5 bases and J lost 5; bases outside the gene matches: 11. CDR3 size: 15 residues. The germline CDR1 and CDR2 sequences are MNHEY and SMNVEV (reference sequence). In DNA, the CDR3 is TGTGCCAGCAGTCGAGAGACAGGGTTGGGAACTGAAGCTTTCTTT. As protein: CASSRETGLGTEAFF.

The sample holds a few counts of this clonotype. The rearrangement uses TRBV12-3 or TRBV12-4 and TRBJ2-7; a weak D match, TRBD1 (7 bases). Trimming removed 5 bases at V and 4 bases at J, with 21 bases between. The CDR3 is 16 amino acids. The CDR3 sequence: CASSKRDSAGGYEQYF. CDR3 nucleotide sequence: TGTGCCAGCAGTAAACGGGATTCGGCAGGGGGGTACGAGCAGTACTTC.

This clonotype came up a few times. The chain combines TRBV27 with TRBJ1-2; tentatively, D is TRBD1 (6 bases). Germline CDR1 is MNHEY and CDR2 is SMNVEV (reference sequence). The V and J ends lost 0 bases and 5 bases respectively, with 7 bases between them. The CDR3 contains 13 residues. CDR3 protein: CASSLSRGYGYTF. Here the CDR3 DNA reads TGTGCCAGCAGTTTATCCAGGGGATATGGCTACACCTTC.

The table lists this clonotype with many counts. The J gene is TRBJ2-5, the V gene TRBV10-3; a weak D match, TRBD1 (6 bases). The CDR3 spans 16 residues. The V end was cut by 4 bases, the J end by 0 bases, with 15 bases between. CDR1 ENHRY and CDR2 SYGVKD come from the germline V gene. DNA for the CDR3: TGTGCCATCAGTGGGTCAGGGGATAACTACCAAGAGACCCAGTACTTC. Encoded protein: CAISGSGDNYQETQYF.

This clonotype was seen ten or more times. This chain connects TRBV12-3 or TRBV12-4 to TRBJ1-1, with 8 bases aligning to TRBD1. V lost 8 bases, J lost 3 bases, and 17 bases stayed unmatched. This CDR3 contains 17 residues. This chain's CDR3 is CASRTDREMGLDTEAFF. For the CDR3, the DNA is TGTGCCAGCCGAACGGACAGGGAAATGGGTTTGGACACTGAAGCTTTCTTT.

V gene TRBV6-1 combines with J gene TRBJ1-5; D might be TRBD1 (6 bases). With 6 bases removed from V and 4 bases from J, the gap between germline ends came to 13 bases. Germline CDR1 is MNHNS and CDR2 is SASEGT. The CDR3 is 14 residues long. CDR3 DNA sequence: TGTGCCAGCAGGACCGGGACACAAAATCAGCCCCAGCATTTT. Translated, it gives CASRTGTQNQPQHF.

The rearrangement joins TRBV7-9 to TRBJ1-4; 8 bases fit TRBD1. Germline-derived CDR1 and CDR2 are SEHNR and FQNEAQ (reference sequence). V lost 3 bases to trimming and J lost 7 bases; unmatched junction nucleotides: 10. The CDR3 loop spans 16 amino acids. The CDR3 region is CASSLEDREGIEKLFF. The CDR3 nucleotides read TGTGCCAGCAGCTTGGAGGACAGGGAAGGTATTGAAAAACTGTTTTTT.

In its sample, this clonotype was seen many times. This rearrangement joins TRBV6-6 to TRBJ1-1; 7 bases are a match to TRBD1. The J segment lost 5 bases and the V segment lost 1 base, leaving 4 bases of the junction unmatched. This CDR3 comprises 14 residues. Germline V gene data show CDR1 as MNHNY and CDR2 as SVGAGI (reference sequence). The CDR3 nucleotides read TGTGCCAGCAGTTACTATTCAGGGGGTACTGAAGCTTTCTTT. Translated, it gives CASSYYSGGTEAFF.

A note on this clonotype: Given a much more abundant clone one base away, this may be a read error. The chain recombines TRBV12-3 or TRBV12-4 with TRBJ2-7; 11 bases line up with TRBD2. The CDR3 covers 16 residues. In nucleotides, the CDR3 is TGTGCCCGCAGTCCAGGCCGAGGGACTAGCGGCGACGAGCAGTACTTC. Its protein is CARSPGRGTSGDEQYF.